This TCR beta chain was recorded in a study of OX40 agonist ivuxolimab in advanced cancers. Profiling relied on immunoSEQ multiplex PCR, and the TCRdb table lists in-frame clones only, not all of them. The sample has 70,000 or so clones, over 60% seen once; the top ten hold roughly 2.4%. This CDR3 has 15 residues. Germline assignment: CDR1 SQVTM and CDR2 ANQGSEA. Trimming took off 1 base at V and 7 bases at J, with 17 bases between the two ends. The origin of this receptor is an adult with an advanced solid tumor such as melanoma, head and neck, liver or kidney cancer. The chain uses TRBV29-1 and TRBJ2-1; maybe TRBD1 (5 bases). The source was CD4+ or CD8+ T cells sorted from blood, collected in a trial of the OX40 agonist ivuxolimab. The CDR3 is CSVEVGRAVRNEQFF. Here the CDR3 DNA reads TGCAGCGTTGAAGTTGGCAGGGCAGTTCGGAATGAGCAGTTCTTC.